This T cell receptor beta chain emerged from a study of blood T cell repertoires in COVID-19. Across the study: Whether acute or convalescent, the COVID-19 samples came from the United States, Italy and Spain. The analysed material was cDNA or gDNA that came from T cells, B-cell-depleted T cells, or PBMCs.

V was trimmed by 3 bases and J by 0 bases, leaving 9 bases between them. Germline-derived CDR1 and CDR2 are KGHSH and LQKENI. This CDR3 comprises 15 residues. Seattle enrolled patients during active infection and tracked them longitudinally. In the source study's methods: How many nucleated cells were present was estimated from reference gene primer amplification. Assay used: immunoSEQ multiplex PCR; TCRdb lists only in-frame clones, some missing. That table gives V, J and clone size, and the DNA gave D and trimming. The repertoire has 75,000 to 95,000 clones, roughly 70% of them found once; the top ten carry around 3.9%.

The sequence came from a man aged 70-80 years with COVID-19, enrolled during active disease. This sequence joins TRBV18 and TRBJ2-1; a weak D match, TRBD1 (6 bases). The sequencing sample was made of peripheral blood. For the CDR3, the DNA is TGTGCCAGCTCACCTGGACAGAGCTCCTACAATGAGCAGTTCTTC. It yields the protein CASSPGQSSYNEQFF.